The 8 T cell receptor beta chains listed next were all sequenced from one sample in a study of Graves' ophthalmopathy and Graves' hyperthyroidism. Amplifying from RNA transcripts, the study obtained TCR beta CDR3 regions. RT-PCR with HTBI primers came first, then second-round multiplex PCR. Using its own MiXCR run on the multiplex PCR reads, TCRdb lists one record per CDR3 protein. The sample shows about 1.1 million distinct CDR3 sequences, about two fifths of them seen only once. The sequenced material came from peripheral blood or thyroid tissue (not recorded which). The receptors stem from an adult man with Graves' hyperthyroidism.

This clonotype has ten or more counts. The CDR3 loop reads CASSASVGSQETQYF. The CDR3 DNA follows: TGTGCCAGCAGCGCTAGCGTGGGGTCACAAGAGACCCAGTACTTC. The gene calls are TRBV9 and TRBJ2-5; weak D call: TRBD2 (6 bases). Germline loops: CDR1 SGDLS, CDR2 YYNGEE. This CDR3 has 15 residues. Trimming took 3 bases from V and 2 from J, leaving 14 bases between them.

This sequence joins TRBV9 and TRBJ1-5; no clear D gene. With 4 bases removed from V and 7 bases from J, the gap between germline ends came to 18 bases. In germline, CDR1 is SGDLS, CDR2 YYNGEE. CDR3 size: 15 residues. CDR3 residues: CASSQDRGDLQPQHF. In DNA form, the CDR3 reads TGTGCCAGCAGCCAAGATCGTGGGGATCTACAGCCCCAGCATTTT.

The genes are TRBV28 and TRBJ2-2; TRBD1 is a possible D gene (6 bases). The CDR3 spans 15 residues. Germline-derived CDR1 and CDR2 are MDHEN and SYDVKM. The germline V and J ends were trimmed by 5 bases and 2 bases, with 12 bases remaining between them. The CDR3 reads CASSVHRVNTGELFF. The CDR3 nucleotides read TGTGCCAGCAGTGTCCACAGGGTCAACACCGGGGAGCTGTTTTTT.

The rearrangement joins TRBV6-1 to TRBJ2-2; the D is unclear. The length of the CDR3 is 14 residues. Germline V CDR1 and CDR2: MNHNS, SASEGT. Trimming removed 9 bases at V and 0 bases at J, with 11 bases between. CDR3 coding DNA: TGTGCCAGTCAGGACGTTACGAACACCGGGGAGCTGTTTTTT. It is translated as CASQDVTNTGELFF.

This clonotype has at least ten counts. The chain is built from TRBV10-3 and TRBJ2-2, with D possibly matching TRBD2 (6 bases). V lost 9 bases and J lost 1, with 12 bases in between. This CDR3 contains 14 residues. The germline V gene has CDR1 ENHRY and CDR2 SYGVKD. The CDR3 bases are TGTGCCATGGCCGGGACTCAGAACACCGGGGAGCTGTTTTTT. It is translated as CAMAGTQNTGELFF.

This chain uses TRBV29-1 with TRBJ1-1; no clear D gene. Trimming shortened V by 6 bases and J by 2 bases, and 13 bases separated the two germline ends. The CDR3 spans 13 residues. Germline V gene lookup returns CDR1 SQVTM and CDR2 ANQGSEA. CDR3 amino acids: CSVPTDLNTEAFF. In nucleotides, the CDR3 is TGCAGCGTCCCCACTGACCTCAACACTGAAGCTTTCTTT.

This chain connects TRBV7-2 to TRBJ2-2, with 7 bases identical to TRBD2. The CDR3 covers 15 residues. Per the germline V gene, CDR1 is SGHTA and CDR2 is FQGNSA. V shed 10 bases and J 3 bases; nucleotides not matched to a gene: 11. The CDR3 nucleotides are TGTGCCACGATACTTCAGCGGGGATACACCGGGGAGCTGTTTTTT. This translates into CATILQRGYTGELFF.

This clonotype was seen a handful of times. Relative to the germline gene, one junction end is altered; a read error may explain this. The chain employs TRBV3-1 and TRBJ1-4; D is ambiguous. The CDR3 is 12 amino acids. The germline gives CDR1 LGHDT, CDR2 YNNKEL (reference sequence). The CDR3 reads CASRQGPEKLFF. CDR3 in DNA: TGTGCCAGCAGGCAAGGACCTGAAAAACTGTTTTTT.